This T cell receptor beta chain is from a study of blood T cell repertoires in COVID-19. The table came from immunoSEQ multiplex PCR; TCRdb's copy has only in-frame clones and leaves some out. The data hold some 260,000 clones, with roughly 77% observed a single time. The V and J ends lost 0 bases and 7 bases respectively, with 10 bases between them. The CDR3 is 13 residues long. The germline V gene has CDR1 SGDLS and CDR2 YYNGEE. The chain combines TRBV9 with TRBJ1-2, with TRBD1 as a possible D gene (6 bases). The sequence was collected from a woman of 80 years or more with acute or convalescent COVID-19. Sequencing input: peripheral blood. CDR3 sequence reads: CASSVGGGLGYTF. The CDR3 nucleotides read TGTGCCAGCAGCGTAGGCGGGGGCCTTGGCTACACCTTC.